This passage covers 16 T cell receptor beta chains from one sample sequenced in a study of neoadjuvant anti-PD-1 for oral cavity cancer. Method: immunoSEQ multiplex PCR; TCRdb's copy keeps in-frame clones and lacks some. This table has tens of thousands of clones, around four fifths appearing once. The sample consisted of PBMCs, taken before nivolumab (anti-PD-1) treatment. These receptors were collected from a person aged 35-79 years with oral cavity squamous cell carcinoma.

The chain joins TRBV5-1 to TRBJ2-1, with 13 bases identical to TRBD2. This CDR3 contains 16 residues. Germline CDR1 and CDR2: SGHRS and YFSETQ. V trimming: 2 bases; J trimming: 5 bases; junction bases outside the gene matches: 4. CDR3 in amino acids: CASSLQTSGGNNEQFF. The CDR3 DNA sequence: TGCGCCAGCAGCTTACAGACTAGCGGGGGGAACAATGAGCAGTTCTTC.

CDR3 nucleotide sequence: TGTGCCAGCAGCCCGGACGGAGGTAGGGGCTACACCTTC. Its translation is CASSPDGGRGYTF. The chain carries TRBV5-6 and TRBJ1-2, with D uncertain. CDR3 length: 13 amino acids. V was cut by 4 bases and J by 8 bases, with 15 bases left in between. Germline lookup yields CDR1 SGHDT and CDR2 YYEEEE.

This chain uses TRBV29-1 with TRBJ1-1, with D maybe TRBD1 (6 bases). This CDR3 comprises 13 residues. Trimming left V 6 bases short and J 5 bases short, with 16 bases between. CDR1 is SQVTM, CDR2 ANQGSEA, per germline. The CDR3 sequence: CSVSRKGGTEAFF. DNA for the CDR3: TGCAGCGTGTCCCGGAAGGGGGGGACTGAAGCTTTCTTT.

V usage is TRBV7-3 and J usage is TRBJ2-5; D might be TRBD2 (5 bases). The V gene's germline CDR1 is SGHTA and CDR2 FQGTGA. V lost 2 bases and J lost 5, with 15 bases in between. The CDR3 runs to 15 residues. Written as DNA, the CDR3 is TGTGCCAGCAGCTTACAGGCGGGTATCTACGAGACCCAGTACTTC. Amino acids: CASSLQAGIYETQYF.

This clone was counted a single time. V and J are TRBV5-5 and TRBJ2-1, with TRBD1 matching over 9 bases. This CDR3 comprises 13 residues. Looked up from germline, CDR1 is SGHKS and CDR2 is YYEKEE (reference sequence). V was pared by 2 bases and J by 9 bases, with 3 bases of the junction left unmatched. Here the CDR3 reads CASSFRTGVEQFF. The CDR3 coding sequence is TGTGCCAGCAGCTTCAGGACAGGGGTTGAGCAGTTCTTC.

The CDR3 nucleotides are TGTGCCAGCAGCTTAGAATTAGCGGGGGGAAATGAGCAGTTCTTC. Protein sequence: CASSLELAGGNEQFF. The rearrangement links TRBV13 to TRBJ2-1, with TRBD2 matching 10 bases. The CDR3 is 15 residues long. CDR1 and CDR2 (germline): PRHDT, FYEKMQ (reference sequence). V trimming: 1 base; J trimming: 7 bases; junction bases outside the gene matches: 4.

V is TRBV28 and J is TRBJ1-5; D remains unclear. The germline gives CDR1 MDHEN, CDR2 SYDVKM. The CDR3 sequence is 15 residues long. V lost 9 bases and J 0 bases, leaving 15 bases between the germline ends. DNA for the CDR3: TGTGCCAGTGACGGTTCGACTCATAGCAATCAGCCCCAGCATTTT. This encodes CASDGSTHSNQPQHF.

This sequence joins TRBV7-9 and TRBJ2-5; D unclear. From germline, CDR1 is SEHNR and CDR2 FQNEAQ (reference sequence). The V gene lost 4 bases and the J gene lost 7 bases, with 7 bases spanning the gap. The CDR3 length is 11 residues. The CDR3 reads CASSSTGTQYF. CDR3 bases: TGTGCCAGCAGCTCGACTGGGACCCAGTACTTC.

This clone came up a few times. The chain couples TRBV19 to TRBJ1-1; 8 bases match TRBD1. This CDR3 has 15 amino acids. Trimming removed 10 bases from V and 4 bases from J; junction bases left unmatched: 14. The germline V gene has CDR1 LNHDA and CDR2 SQIVND (reference sequence). The CDR3, as DNA: TGTGCCACTATTTCACCTCAGGGGGCCGGCACTGAAGCTTTCTTT. Translated, it gives CATISPQGAGTEAFF.

This rearrangement joins TRBV18 to TRBJ1-6; 8 bases map to TRBD1. J gave up 14 bases and V 2 bases, and 5 bases lay outside the gene matches. This CDR3 contains 13 residues. Germline-derived CDR1 and CDR2 are KGHSH and LQKENI. CDR3 region: CASSPDRGTALHF. The CDR3 DNA reads TGTGCCAGCTCACCAGACAGGGGTACAGCCCTCCACTTT. Looking up the rest from reference TRBV18 and TRBJ1-6 gives the full variable domain: NAGVMQNPRHLVRRRGQEARLRCSPMKGHSHVYWYRQLPEEGLKFMVYLQKENIIDESGMPKERFSAEFPKEGPSILRIQQVVRGDSAAYFCASSPDRGTALHFGNGTRLTVT.

This clone has only one observation. J is TRBJ2-1 and V is TRBV14; 7 nucleotides match TRBD2. V gave up 3 bases and J gave up 6 bases; unmatched junction bases: 5. The CDR3 runs 14 residues. Germline CDR1 is SGHDN and CDR2 is FVKESK. The CDR3, as DNA: TGTGCCAGCAGCCACCCTAGCGGAGGCAATGAGCAGTTCTTC. Amino acid sequence: CASSHPSGGNEQFF.

In this sample, this clone turned up once. The rearrangement joins TRBV7-3 to TRBJ2-7; D gene ambiguous. Trimming left V 1 base short and J 5 bases short, with 9 bases between. The CDR3 loop spans 13 amino acids. Germline values: CDR1 SGHTA, CDR2 FQGTGA. The CDR3 bases are TGTGCCAGCAGCTTAAATCCGGGTAACGAGCAGTACTTC. Protein: CASSLNPGNEQYF.

The V call is TRBV7-3, the J call TRBJ1-1, with D hard to call. This CDR3 is 13 amino acids long. V lost 2 bases and J 1 base, leaving 5 bases between the germline ends. Germline values: CDR1 SGHTA, CDR2 FQGTGA. The CDR3 nucleotides read TGTGCCAGCAGCTTACAGACGAACACTGAAGCTTTCTTT. Translated: CASSLQTNTEAFF.

The chain carries TRBV6-6 and TRBJ2-1; D is unresolved. There are 11 residues in the CDR3. Germline V gives CDR1 MNHNY, CDR2 SVGAGI (reference sequence). V gave up 0 bases and J gave up 9 bases, with 3 bases separating them. The CDR3, as DNA: TGTGCCAGCAGTTACTCGGTTGAGCAGTTCTTC. It is translated as CASSYSVEQFF.

This chain uses TRBV4-1 with TRBJ1-1, with D perhaps TRBD1 (5 bases). Germline V gene data show CDR1 as MGHRA and CDR2 as YSYEKL. The CDR3 consists of 16 residues. The V end was cut by 1 base, the J end by 2 bases, with 14 bases between. The CDR3 loop is CASSQAEGRANTEAFF. The CDR3, as DNA: TGCGCCAGCAGCCAAGCCGAGGGCAGGGCCAACACTGAAGCTTTCTTT.

The gene calls are TRBV15 and TRBJ1-1; no definite D call. Trimming pared 3 bases from V and 1 base from J, leaving 6 bases between. Germline V gene lookup returns CDR1 LNHNV and CDR2 YYDKDF (reference sequence). The CDR3 spans 13 residues. CDR3 coding DNA: TGTGCCACCAGCAGCTACGGGAACACTGAAGCTTTCTTT. It specifies CATSSYGNTEAFF. The variable domain in full, with the rest retrieved from reference TRBV15 and TRBJ1-1, is DAMVIQNPRYQVTQFGKPVTLSCSQTLNHNVMYWYQQKSSQAPKLLFHYYDKDFNNEADTPDNFQSRRPNTSFCFLDIRSPGLGDTAMYLCATSSYGNTEAFFGQGTRLTVV.